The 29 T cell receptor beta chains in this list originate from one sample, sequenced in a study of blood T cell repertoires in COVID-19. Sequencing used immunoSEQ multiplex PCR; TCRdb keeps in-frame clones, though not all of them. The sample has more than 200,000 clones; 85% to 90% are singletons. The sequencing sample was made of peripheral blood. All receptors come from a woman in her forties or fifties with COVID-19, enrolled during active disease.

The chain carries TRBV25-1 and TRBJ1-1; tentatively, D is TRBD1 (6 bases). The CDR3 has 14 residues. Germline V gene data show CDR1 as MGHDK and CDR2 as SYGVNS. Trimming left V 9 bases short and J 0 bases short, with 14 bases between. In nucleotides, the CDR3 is TGTGCCAGTACCTCAGGGGAAATGAACACTGAAGCTTTCTTT. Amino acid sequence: CASTSGEMNTEAFF. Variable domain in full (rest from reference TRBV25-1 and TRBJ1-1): EADIYQTPRYLVIGTGKKITLECSQTMGHDKMYWYQQDPGMELHLIHYSYGVNSTEKGDLSSESTVSRIRTEHFPLTLESARPSHTSQYLCASTSGEMNTEAFFGQGTRLTVV.

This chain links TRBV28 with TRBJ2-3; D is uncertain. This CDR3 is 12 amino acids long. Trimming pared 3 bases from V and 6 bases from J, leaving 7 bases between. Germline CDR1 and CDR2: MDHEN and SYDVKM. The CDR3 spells CASSFIQDTQYF. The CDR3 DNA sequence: TGTGCCAGCAGTTTCATCCAGGATACGCAGTATTTT.

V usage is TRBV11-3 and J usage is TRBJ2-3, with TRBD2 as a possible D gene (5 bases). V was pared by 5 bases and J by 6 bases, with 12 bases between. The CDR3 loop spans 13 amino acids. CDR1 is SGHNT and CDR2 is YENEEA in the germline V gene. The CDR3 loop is CASSGIRGDTQYF. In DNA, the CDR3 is TGTGCCAGCAGCGGCATCCGCGGGGATACGCAGTATTTT. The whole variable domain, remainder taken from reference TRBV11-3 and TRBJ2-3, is EAGVVQSPRYKIIEKKQPVAFWCNPISGHNTLYWYLQNLGQGPELLIRYENEEAVDDSQLPKDRFSAERLKGVDSTLKIQPAELGDSAVYLCASSGIRGDTQYFGPGTRLTVL.

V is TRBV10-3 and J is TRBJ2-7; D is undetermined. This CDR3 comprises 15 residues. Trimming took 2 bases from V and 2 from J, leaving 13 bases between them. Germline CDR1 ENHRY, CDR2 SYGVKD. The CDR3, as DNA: TGTGCCATCAGTGAGGAGACTCGTTCCCCCTACGAGCAGTACTTC. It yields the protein CAISEETRSPYEQYF.

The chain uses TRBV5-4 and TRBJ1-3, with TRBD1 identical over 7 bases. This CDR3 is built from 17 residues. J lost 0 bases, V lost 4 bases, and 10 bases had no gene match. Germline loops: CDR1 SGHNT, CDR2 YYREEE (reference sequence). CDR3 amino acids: CASSAFRQGISGNTIYF. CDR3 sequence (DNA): TGTGCCAGCAGCGCCTTCCGACAGGGAATCTCTGGAAACACCATATATTTT.

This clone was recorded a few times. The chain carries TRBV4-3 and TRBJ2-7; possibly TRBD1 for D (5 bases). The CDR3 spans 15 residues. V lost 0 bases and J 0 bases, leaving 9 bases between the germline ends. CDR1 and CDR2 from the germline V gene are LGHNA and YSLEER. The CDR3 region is CASSQERTLSYEQYF. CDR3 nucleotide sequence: TGCGCCAGCAGCCAAGAGCGGACACTCTCCTACGAGCAGTACTTC.

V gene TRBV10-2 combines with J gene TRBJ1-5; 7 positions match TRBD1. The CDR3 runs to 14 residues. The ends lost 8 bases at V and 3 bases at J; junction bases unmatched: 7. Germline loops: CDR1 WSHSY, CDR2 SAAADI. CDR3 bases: TGCGCCAGCCGGGACAGTACAATCAATCAGCCCCAGCATTTT. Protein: CASRDSTINQPQHF.

The DNA for the CDR3 is TGTGCCAGCAGTTTAGAGGGGGATCAGCCCCAGCATTTT. This gives the protein CASSLEGDQPQHF. The rearrangement links TRBV12-3 or TRBV12-4 to TRBJ1-5; a weak D match, TRBD1 (6 bases). The V gene lost 1 base and the J gene lost 5 bases, with 6 bases spanning the gap. CDR3 size: 13 residues.

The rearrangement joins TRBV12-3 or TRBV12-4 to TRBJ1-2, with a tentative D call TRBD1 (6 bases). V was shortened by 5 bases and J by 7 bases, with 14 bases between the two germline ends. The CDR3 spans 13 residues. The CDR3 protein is CASSISGQFGYTF. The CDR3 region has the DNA TGTGCCAGCAGTATCTCAGGACAGTTTGGCTACACCTTC.

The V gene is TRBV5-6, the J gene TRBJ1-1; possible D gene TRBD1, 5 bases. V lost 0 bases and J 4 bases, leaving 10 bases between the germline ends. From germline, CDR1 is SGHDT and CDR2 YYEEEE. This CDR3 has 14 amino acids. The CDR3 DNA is TGTGCCAGCAGCTTGGGTCCCAGGGTCACTGAAGCTTTCTTT. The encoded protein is CASSLGPRVTEAFF.

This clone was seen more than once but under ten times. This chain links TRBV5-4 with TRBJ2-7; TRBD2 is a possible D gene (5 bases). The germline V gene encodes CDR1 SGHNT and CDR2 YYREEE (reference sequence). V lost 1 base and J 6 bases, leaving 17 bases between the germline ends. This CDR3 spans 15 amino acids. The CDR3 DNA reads TGTGCCAGCAGCTTGTTCGGGGTTGAGTGGGGCGAGCAGTACTTC. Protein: CASSLFGVEWGEQYF.

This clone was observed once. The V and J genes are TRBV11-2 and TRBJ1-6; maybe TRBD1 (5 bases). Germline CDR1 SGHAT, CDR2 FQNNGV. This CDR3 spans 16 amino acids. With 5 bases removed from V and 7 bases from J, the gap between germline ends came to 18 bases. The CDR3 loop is CASSPVPRGENSPLHF. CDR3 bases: TGTGCCAGCAGCCCCGTCCCACGGGGGGAGAATTCACCCCTCCACTTT.

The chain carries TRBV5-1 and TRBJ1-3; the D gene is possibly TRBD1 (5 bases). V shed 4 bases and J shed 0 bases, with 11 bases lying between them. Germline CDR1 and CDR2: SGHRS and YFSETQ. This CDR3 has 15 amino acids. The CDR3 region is CASSPVGGSGNTIYF. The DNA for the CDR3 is TGCGCCAGCAGCCCAGTGGGGGGCTCTGGAAACACCATATATTTT.

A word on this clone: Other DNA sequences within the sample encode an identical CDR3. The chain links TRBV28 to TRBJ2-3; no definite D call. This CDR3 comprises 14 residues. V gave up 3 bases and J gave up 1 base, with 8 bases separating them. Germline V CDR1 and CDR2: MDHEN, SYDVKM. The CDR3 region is CASSFLSGTDTQYF. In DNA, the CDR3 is TGTGCCAGCAGTTTTTTATCGGGCACAGATACGCAGTATTTT.

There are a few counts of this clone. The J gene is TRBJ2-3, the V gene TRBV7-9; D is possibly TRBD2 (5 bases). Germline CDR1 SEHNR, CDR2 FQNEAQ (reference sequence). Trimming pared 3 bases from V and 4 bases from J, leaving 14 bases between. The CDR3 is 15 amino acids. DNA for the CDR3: TGTGCCAGCAGCTTGTCCGGGCTAGCATCAGATACGCAGTATTTT. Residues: CASSLSGLASDTQYF. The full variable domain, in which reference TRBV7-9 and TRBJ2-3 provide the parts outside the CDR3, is DTGVSQNPRHKITKRGQNVTFRCDPISEHNRLYWYRQTLGQGPEFLTYFQNEAQLEKSRLLSDRFSAERPKGSFSTLEIQRTEQGDSAMYLCASSLSGLASDTQYFGPGTRLTVL.

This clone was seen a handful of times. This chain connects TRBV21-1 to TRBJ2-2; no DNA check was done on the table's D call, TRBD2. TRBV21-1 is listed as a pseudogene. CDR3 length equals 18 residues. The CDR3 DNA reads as TGTGCCAGCAGCAAATGGGGGGAGGGCCCCGTGGGCACCGGGGAGCTGTTTTTT. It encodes CASSKWGEGPVGTGELFF.

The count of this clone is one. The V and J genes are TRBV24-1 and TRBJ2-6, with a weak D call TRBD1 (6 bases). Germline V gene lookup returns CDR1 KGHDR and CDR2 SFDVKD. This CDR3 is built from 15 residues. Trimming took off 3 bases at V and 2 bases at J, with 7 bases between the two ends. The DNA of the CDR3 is TGTGCCACCAGTGATCAGGGGCCTGGGGCCAACGTCCTGACTTTC. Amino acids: CATSDQGPGANVLTF.

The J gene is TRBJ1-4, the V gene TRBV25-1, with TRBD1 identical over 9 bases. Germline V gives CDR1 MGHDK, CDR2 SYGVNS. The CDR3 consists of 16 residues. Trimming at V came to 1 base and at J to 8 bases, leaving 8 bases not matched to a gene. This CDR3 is CASSEWRGQGYEKLFF. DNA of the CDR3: TGTGCCAGCAGTGAATGGAGGGGACAGGGTTACGAAAAACTGTTTTTT.

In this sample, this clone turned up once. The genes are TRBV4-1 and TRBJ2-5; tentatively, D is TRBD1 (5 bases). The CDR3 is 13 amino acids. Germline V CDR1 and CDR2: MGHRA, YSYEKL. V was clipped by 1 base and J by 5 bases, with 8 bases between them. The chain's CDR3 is CASSQGRGETQYF. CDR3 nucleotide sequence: TGCGCCAGCAGCCAAGGAAGGGGCGAGACCCAGTACTTC.

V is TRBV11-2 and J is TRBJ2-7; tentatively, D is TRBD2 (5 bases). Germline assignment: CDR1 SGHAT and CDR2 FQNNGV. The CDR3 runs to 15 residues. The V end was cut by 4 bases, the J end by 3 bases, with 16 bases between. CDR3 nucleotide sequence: TGTGCCAGCAGCTCCCACGAGGGTGGGAGCTACGAGCAGTACTTC. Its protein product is CASSSHEGGSYEQYF.

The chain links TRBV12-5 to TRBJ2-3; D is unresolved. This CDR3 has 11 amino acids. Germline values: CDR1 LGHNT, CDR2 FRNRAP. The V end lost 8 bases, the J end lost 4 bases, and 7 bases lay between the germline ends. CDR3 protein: CASLIADTQYF. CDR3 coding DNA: TGTGCTAGTCTAATCGCAGATACGCAGTATTTT. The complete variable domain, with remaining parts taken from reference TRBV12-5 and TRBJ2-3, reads DARVTQTPRHKVTEMGQEVTMRCQPILGHNTVFWYRQTMMQGLELLAYFRNRAPLDDSGMPKDRFSAEMPDATLATLKIQPSEPRDSAVYFCASLIADTQYFGPGTRLTVL.

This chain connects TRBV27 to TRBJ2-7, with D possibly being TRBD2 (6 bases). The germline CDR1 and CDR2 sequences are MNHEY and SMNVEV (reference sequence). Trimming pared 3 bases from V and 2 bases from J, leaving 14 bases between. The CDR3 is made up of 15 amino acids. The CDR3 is CASSFVGLRTYEQYF. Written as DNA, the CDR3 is TGTGCCAGCAGTTTCGTGGGACTGAGAACCTACGAGCAGTACTTC.

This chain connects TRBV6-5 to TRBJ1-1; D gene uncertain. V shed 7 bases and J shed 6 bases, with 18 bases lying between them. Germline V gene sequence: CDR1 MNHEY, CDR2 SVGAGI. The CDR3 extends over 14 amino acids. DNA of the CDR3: TGTGCCAGCACCCTAAATTTTCCCCGGGCTGAAGCTTTCTTT. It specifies CASTLNFPRAEAFF.

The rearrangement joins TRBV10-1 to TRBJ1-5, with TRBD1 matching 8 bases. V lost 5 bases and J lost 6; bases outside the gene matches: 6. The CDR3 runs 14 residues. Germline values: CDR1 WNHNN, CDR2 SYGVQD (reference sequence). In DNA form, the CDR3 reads TGCGCCAGCAGTTCACTCAGGGGGCTTCAGCCCCAGCATTTT. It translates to CASSSLRGLQPQHF.

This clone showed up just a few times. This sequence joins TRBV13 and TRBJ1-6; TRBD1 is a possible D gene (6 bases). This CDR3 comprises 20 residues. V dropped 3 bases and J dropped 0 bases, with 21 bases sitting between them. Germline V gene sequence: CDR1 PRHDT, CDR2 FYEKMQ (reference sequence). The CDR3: CASSFGPPGGPDSYNSPLHF. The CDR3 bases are TGTGCCAGCAGCTTCGGGCCCCCGGGGGGGCCTGACTCCTATAATTCACCCCTCCACTTT.

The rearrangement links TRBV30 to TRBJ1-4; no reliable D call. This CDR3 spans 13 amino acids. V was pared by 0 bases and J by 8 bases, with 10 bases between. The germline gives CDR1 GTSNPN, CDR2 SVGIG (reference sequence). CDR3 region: CAWSVRPGEKLFF. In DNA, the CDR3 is TGTGCCTGGAGTGTACGGCCAGGCGAAAAACTGTTTTTT.

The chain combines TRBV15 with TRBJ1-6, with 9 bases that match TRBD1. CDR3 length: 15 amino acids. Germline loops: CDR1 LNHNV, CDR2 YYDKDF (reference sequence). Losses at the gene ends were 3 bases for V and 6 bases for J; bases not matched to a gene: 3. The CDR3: CATSRGQGGNSPLHF. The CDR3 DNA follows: TGTGCCACCAGCAGGGGACAGGGCGGTAATTCACCCCTCCACTTT.

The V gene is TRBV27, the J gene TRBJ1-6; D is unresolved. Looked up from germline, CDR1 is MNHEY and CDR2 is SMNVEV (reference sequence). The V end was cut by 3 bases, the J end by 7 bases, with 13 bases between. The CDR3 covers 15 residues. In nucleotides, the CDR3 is TGTGCCAGCAGTTTGTCGGGTCGCAAAAATTCACCCCTCCACTTT. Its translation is CASSLSGRKNSPLHF.

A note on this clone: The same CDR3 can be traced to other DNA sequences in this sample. The CDR3 region is CASSLATGNTEAFF. Here the CDR3 DNA reads TGCGCCAGCAGCTTAGCCACAGGGAACACTGAAGCTTTCTTT. The gene calls are TRBV5-1 and TRBJ1-1, with a tentative D call TRBD1 (5 bases). The V end lost 2 bases, the J end lost 1 base, and 9 bases lay between the germline ends. Germline V CDR1 and CDR2: SGHRS, YFSETQ. The CDR3 contains 14 residues.